Listed below are T cell receptor beta chains from one sample, sequenced in a study of cytomegalovirus exposure and HLA in healthy donors. Assay: immunoSEQ multiplex PCR; the TCRdb copy retains only in-frame clones and omits some. The top ten clones hold 3.5% to 4% of a sample with hundreds of thousands of clones, 70% to 85% of them seen once. The sample taken for sequencing was PBMCs. The receptors derive from a male donor in good health and CMV-seronegative. The CDR3 runs from the conserved cysteine through the conserved F or W. The D gene is left open where the match is weak. Clone size, where shown, is once, few, many, or a class for clones that have expanded.

>13|TRBV11-2|TRBJ2-7|-|TRBD2
TGTGCCAGCAGCTTCACTCTAGCGGCCGAGCAGTACTTC
CASSFTLAAEQYF
>14|TRBV30|TRBJ1-3|-|-
TGTGCCTGGAGTGTAGGGGGTTTCGGAAACACCATATATTTT
CAWSVGGFGNTIYF
>14|TRBV5-6|TRBJ1-3|-|-
TGTGCCAGCAGCTCAGGGGCTGCTGGAAACACCATATATTTT
CASSSGAAGNTIYF
>12|TRBV9|TRBJ1-2|-|TRBD1
TGTGCCAGCAGCGTGACAGGGTATGGCTACACCTTC
CASSVTGYGYTF
>15|TRBV6-1|TRBJ1-1|-|TRBD1
TGTGCCAGCATCCGGTGGGACAGGGTAGACACTGAAGCTTTCTTT
CASIRWDRVDTEAFF
>14|TRBV27|TRBJ1-2|-|TRBD1
TGTGCCAGCAGTATTGGGGACAGGGGTTATGGCTACACCTTC
CASSIGDRGYGYTF
>14|TRBV7-2|TRBJ2-3|few|-
TGTGCCAGCAGCTTAGCACGAGGGAGAGATACGCAGTATTTT
CASSLARGRDTQYF
>17|TRBV11-2|TRBJ2-7|-|-
TGTGCCAGCAGCTTAGGTAGTGGGCCTCTGAGCTCCTACGAGCAGTACTTC
CASSLGSGPLSSYEQYF
>15|TRBV28|TRBJ2-1|-|-
TGTGCCAGTCAGCAAGTTAAGCTTGGGAGCAATGAGCAGTTCTTC
CASQQVKLGSNEQFF
>15|TRBV28|TRBJ2-7|-|TRBD1
TGTGCCAGCAGTCCCTGGGGACAGGGGGCGCGTGAGCAGTACTTC
CASSPWGQGAREQYF
>15|TRBV10-1|TRBJ1-5|few|-
TGCGCCAACCCGGGCGGACCATGGAGGAATCAGCCCCAGCATTTT
CANPGGPWRNQPQHF
>15|TRBV9|TRBJ2-7|-|-
TGTGCCAGCAGCTCCCGAGCTAGCGTGGACTACGAGCAGTACTTC
CASSSRASVDYEQYF
>14|TRBV29-1|TRBJ2-6|-|-
TGCAGCGTCGAAGCAGGGGATGGGGCCAACGTCCTGACTTTC
CSVEAGDGANVLTF
>16|TRBV19|TRBJ2-1|-|-
TGTGCCAGTAGTATAGATCTGAGGGCCACGTACAATGAGCAGTTCTTC
CASSIDLRATYNEQFF
>12|TRBV6-6|TRBJ1-1|-|-
TGTGCCAGCAGTTACTACGAGGCCGAAGCTTTCTTT
CASSYYEAEAFF
>11|TRBV20-1|TRBJ2-7|few|TRBD1
TGCAGTGCTAATACCCCGGGACAGGTAATCTTC
CSANTPGQVIF
>15|TRBV18|TRBJ2-7|-|TRBD2
TGTGCCAGCTCCACCGGACTAGCGGACTCCTACGAGCAGTACTTC
CASSTGLADSYEQYF
>14|TRBV4-1|TRBJ1-2|few|-
TGCGCCAGCAGCCTCGCAAGGGAGGCGGGTGGCTACACCTTC
CASSLAREAGGYTF
>17|TRBV28|TRBJ1-5|few|TRBD1
TGTGCCAGCAGTTTATGGACCGGGACAGAGGGGTATCAGCCCCAGCATTTT
CASSLWTGTEGYQPQHF
>14|TRBV19|TRBJ1-2|-|TRBD1
TGTGCCAGTAGTATAGGTGGACAGGCCTATGGCTACACCTTC
CASSIGGQAYGYTF
>12|TRBV18|TRBJ2-1|-|TRBD1
TGTGCCAGCTCCGAAGGGGGCGATGAGCAGTTCTTC
CASSEGGDEQFF
>12|TRBV5-1|TRBJ2-5|-|-
TGCGCCAGCAGCTTGCTAGGAGAGACCCAGTACTTC
CASSLLGETQYF
>17|TRBV4-2|TRBJ2-1|-|-
TGTGCCAGCAGCCCCCGCCGTAGTAGCGCCGGATCCAATGAGCAGTTCTTC
CASSPRRSSAGSNEQFF
>13|TRBV5-4|TRBJ2-1|once|-
TGTGCCAGCAGCTTGTCGGAGATTCGAGAGCAGTTCTTC
CASSLSEIREQFF
>14|TRBV19|TRBJ2-7|-|TRBD1
TGTGCCAGTAGTGAGACAGGGGGCATCTACGAGCAGTACTTC
CASSETGGIYEQYF
>10|TRBV11-2|TRBJ1-1|-|-
TGTGCCAGCAGCGCCCGGGTAGCTTTCTTT
CASSARVAFF
>14|TRBV7-6|TRBJ2-7|-|-
TGTGCCAGCAGCCTCTGGGAGAATACCTACGAGCAGTACTTC
CASSLWENTYEQYF
>15|TRBV7-6|TRBJ2-2|-|-
TGTGCCAGCAGCTTAGATGGCGGACTCACCGGGGAGCTGTTTTTT
CASSLDGGLTGELFF
>17|TRBV7-6|TRBJ1-1|once|TRBD1
TGTGCCAGCAGCTTAGCGGGACAGGGGCCTCAGAACACTGAAGCTTTCTTT
CASSLAGQGPQNTEAFF
>15|TRBV7-7|TRBJ2-3|-|TRBD2
TGTGCTAGCAGCTTAGGGAGGGGAGGCACAGATACGCAGTATTTT
CASSLGRGGTDTQYF
>14|TRBV5-1|TRBJ2-5|-|-
TGCGCCAGCAGCTTGGCGCGGTCCCAAGAGACCCAGTACTTC
CASSLARSQETQYF
>13|TRBV7-9|TRBJ1-1|-|-
TGTGCCAGCAGCTTATGGCCCCAGTTCATGGCTTTCTTT
CASSLWPQFMAFF
>13|TRBV7-3|TRBJ1-2|-|-
TGTGCCAGCAGCTTAAATACGGACAGAGGCTACACCTTC
CASSLNTDRGYTF
>14|TRBV5-1|TRBJ2-1|-|TRBD1
TGCGCCAGCAGCTTGGGTACAGGGGTGGATGAGCAGTTCTTC
CASSLGTGVDEQFF
>16|TRBV7-9|TRBJ1-1|-|TRBD1
TGTGCCAGCAGCTTACCGGGACAGGGGGCAAACACTGAAGCTTTCTTT
CASSLPGQGANTEAFF
>16|TRBV19|TRBJ2-5|-|TRBD1
TGTGCCAGTAGTATAGAGGAGGACAGGGCCTCCGGGACCCAGTACTTC
CASSIEEDRASGTQYF
>14|TRBV6-6|TRBJ2-5|-|-
TGTGCCAGCAGTGTAAAGCGCTCGCAAGAGACCCAGTACTTC
CASSVKRSQETQYF
>14|TRBV18|TRBJ1-2|-|TRBD1
TGTGCCAGCTCAACGACAGGGGGCAGCTATGGCTACACCTTC
CASSTTGGSYGYTF
>17|TRBV11-3|TRBJ1-1|-|TRBD1
TGTGCCAGCAGCCCAGGAGGGACAGGGTACATGAACACTGAAGCTTTCTTT
CASSPGGTGYMNTEAFF